Sequencing of this TCR beta chain was carried out in a study of T cell responses to AZD1222 COVID-19 vaccine. Findings of the study overall: The number of AZD1222 recipients seropositive at baseline was only 5 to 7.

The junction had 10 bases not matched to a gene; V was cut back by 5 bases and J by 13 bases. Germline-derived CDR1 and CDR2 are SGHTA and FQGTGA. The CDR3 is made up of 12 amino acids. Here immunoSEQ multiplex PCR was the method, and the copy in TCRdb shows in-frame clones only, minus some. The sample includes some 250,000 clones, approximately 94% of them seen just once. Comments on this clone: Antigen specificity is unknown.

The sequencing used peripheral blood, collected 28 days after the second AZD1222 dose. The chain links TRBV7-3 to TRBJ2-7; 8 bases align to TRBD1. The receptor was derived from an adult who received the AZD1222 COVID-19 vaccine. CDR3 sequence reads: CASSLETGVLYF. In DNA form, the CDR3 reads TGTGCCAGCAGCCTAGAGACAGGGGTACTATACTTC.